The clone carrying this T cell receptor (beta chain) was recorded a few times. Its target is not known. Method: immunoSEQ multiplex PCR; TCRdb's copy keeps in-frame clones and lacks some. The profile shows 120,000 to 150,000 clones, approximately 81% of them singletons. The CDR3 is 15 amino acids. With 5 bases removed from V and 4 bases from J, the gap between germline ends came to 15 bases. CDR1 MRHNA and CDR2 SNTAGT come from the germline V gene. Following autologous stem cell transplantation, relapse occurred in every patient, and exposure to brentuximab vedotin varied. The data stem from a study of PD-1 blockade in classical Hodgkin lymphoma. About the research overall: It was nivolumab at 3 mg/kg, given intravenously every 2 weeks, that patients received.

General study points: Reported findings placed baseline TCR diversity lower in newly diagnosed patients (compared with healthy donors).

The sequence was obtained from a human donor with classical Hodgkin lymphoma. The sequences come from peripheral blood mononuclear cells (PBMCs), collected before the second cycle of nivolumab. The gene calls are TRBV6-4 and TRBJ2-1, with D maybe TRBD2 (6 bases). The CDR3 spells CASSRGIGDYNEQFF. The CDR3 bases are TGTGCCAGCAGTCGGGGGATCGGGGATTACAATGAGCAGTTCTTC.